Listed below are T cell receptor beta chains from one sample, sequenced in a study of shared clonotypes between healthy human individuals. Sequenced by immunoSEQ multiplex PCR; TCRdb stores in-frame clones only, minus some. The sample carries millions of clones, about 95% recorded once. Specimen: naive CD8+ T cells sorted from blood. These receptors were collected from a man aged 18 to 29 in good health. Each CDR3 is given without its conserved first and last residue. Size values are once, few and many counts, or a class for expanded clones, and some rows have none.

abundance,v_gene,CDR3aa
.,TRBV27,ASSPSGIVETQY
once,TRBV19,ASSIDSGGHSYEQY
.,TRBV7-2,ASSHTSSSSYEQY
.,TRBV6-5,AALRGLADTQY
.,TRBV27,ASRRGPPPGELF
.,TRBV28,ASSLRATNEKLF
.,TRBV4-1,ASSQRKGITYEQY
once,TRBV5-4,ASSQDGGYT
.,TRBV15,ATSRERRVTYGTEAF
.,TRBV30,AWSVGQGALDTQY
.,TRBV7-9,ASSFGTDPLGYGYT
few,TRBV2,ASSLEAEAF
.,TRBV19,ASSATGKPYEQY
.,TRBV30,AWSRLAVEQY
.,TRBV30,AWSQGASNQPQH
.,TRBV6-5,ASSLGGGAGEKLF
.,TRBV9,ASSVGGTQETQY
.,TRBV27,ASSKPGLAGEHTDTQY
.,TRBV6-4,ASSEYRQETQY
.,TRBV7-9,ASSSPGDGHNEQF
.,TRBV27,ASSLSYSIASGAPGANVLT
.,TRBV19,ASSGETATNEKLF
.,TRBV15,ATSKVPNPGYEQY
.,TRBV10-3,ALGEPDWDEQF
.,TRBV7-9,ASSLEAGVN
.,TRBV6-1,ASSEGDRGLYEQY
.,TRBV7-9,ASSLGLTSGNEQF
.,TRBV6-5,ASSYSGFMSNEKLF
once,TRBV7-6,ASSGGGRFTGELF
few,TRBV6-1,ASRTGLLETQY
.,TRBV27,ASSWGAVGTEAF
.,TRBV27,ASRVLGNEKLF
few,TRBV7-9,ASSPPTGYEQY
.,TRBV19,ASSVGQGYEQY
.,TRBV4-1,ASSQDPVGGGKNIQY
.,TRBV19,ASSIMDYSNQPQH
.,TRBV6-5,ATRGAWDGNNEQF
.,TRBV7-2,ASSLAGTGELF
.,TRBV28,ASSLRRLAGDTGELF
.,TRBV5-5,ASSSGGTSTDTQY
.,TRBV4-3,ASSQEVGISYEQY
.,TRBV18,ASSPDGPLPAAYNEQF
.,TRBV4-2,ASSQDGGSEQF
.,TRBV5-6,ASSGPGDTQY
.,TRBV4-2,ASSQILLTESNTGELF
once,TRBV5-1,ASSFTENYGYT